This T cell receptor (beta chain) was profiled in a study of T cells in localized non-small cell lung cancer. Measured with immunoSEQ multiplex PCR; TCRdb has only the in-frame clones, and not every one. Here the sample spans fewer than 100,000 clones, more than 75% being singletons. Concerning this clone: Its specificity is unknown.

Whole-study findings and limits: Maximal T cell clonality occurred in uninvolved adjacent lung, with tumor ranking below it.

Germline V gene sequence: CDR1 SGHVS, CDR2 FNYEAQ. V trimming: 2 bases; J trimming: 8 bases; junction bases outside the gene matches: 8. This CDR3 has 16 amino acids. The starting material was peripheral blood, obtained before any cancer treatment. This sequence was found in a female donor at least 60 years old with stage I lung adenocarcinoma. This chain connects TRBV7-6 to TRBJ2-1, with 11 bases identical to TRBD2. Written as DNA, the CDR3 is TGTGCCAGCAGCTTATCGCTAGCGGGGGGAGCCCATGAGCAGTTCTTC. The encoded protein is CASSLSLAGGAHEQFF.